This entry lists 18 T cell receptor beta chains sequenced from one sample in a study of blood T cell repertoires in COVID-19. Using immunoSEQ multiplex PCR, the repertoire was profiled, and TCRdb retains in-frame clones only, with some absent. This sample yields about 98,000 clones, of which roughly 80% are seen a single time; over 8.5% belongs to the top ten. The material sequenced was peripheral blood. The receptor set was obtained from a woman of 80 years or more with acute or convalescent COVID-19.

In DNA form, the CDR3 reads TGTGCCACAAAGTCCCGGGACAGGGGGACTGAAGCTTTCTTT. This codes for CATKSRDRGTEAFF. The chain couples TRBV24-1 to TRBJ1-1; 11 bases line up with TRBD1. With V trimmed by 10 bases and J by 5 bases, 8 bases remained unmatched. The CDR3 consists of 14 residues. Germline assignment: CDR1 KGHDR and CDR2 SFDVKD.

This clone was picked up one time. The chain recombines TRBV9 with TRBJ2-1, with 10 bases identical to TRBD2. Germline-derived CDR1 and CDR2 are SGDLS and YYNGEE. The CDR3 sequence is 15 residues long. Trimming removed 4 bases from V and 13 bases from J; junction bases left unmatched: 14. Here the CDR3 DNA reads TGTGCCAGCAGCAGTAGGCCCAGCGGGGGGGCCGAACAGTTCTTC. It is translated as CASSSRPSGGAEQFF.

The CDR3 loop is CASSRGGAYGYTF. CDR3 coding DNA: TGTGCCAGCAGCCGCGGGGGGGCCTATGGCTACACCTTC. The chain employs TRBV7-3 and TRBJ1-2, with a possible D match to TRBD1 (6 bases). The germline V and J ends were trimmed by 5 bases and 4 bases, with 11 bases remaining between them. There are 13 residues in the CDR3. From germline, CDR1 is SGHTA and CDR2 FQGTGA.

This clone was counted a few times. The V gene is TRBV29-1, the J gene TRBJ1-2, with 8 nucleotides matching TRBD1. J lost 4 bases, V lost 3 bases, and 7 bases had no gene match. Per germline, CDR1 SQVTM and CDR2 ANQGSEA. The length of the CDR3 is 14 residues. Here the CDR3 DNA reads TGCAGCGTTGACCAGGATACAGGGGGCTATGGCTACACCTTC. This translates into CSVDQDTGGYGYTF. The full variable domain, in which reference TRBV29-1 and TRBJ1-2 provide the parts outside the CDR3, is SAVISQKPSRDICQRGTSLTIQCQVDSQVTMMFWYRQQPGQSLTLIATANQGSEATYESGFVIDKFPISRPNLTFSTLTVSNMSPEDSSIYLCSVDQDTGGYGYTFGSGTRLTVV.

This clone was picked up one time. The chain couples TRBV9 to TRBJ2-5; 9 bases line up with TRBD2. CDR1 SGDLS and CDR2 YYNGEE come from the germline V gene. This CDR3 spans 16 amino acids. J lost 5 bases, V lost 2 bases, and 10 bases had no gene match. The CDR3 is CASSVRAGGAGETQYF. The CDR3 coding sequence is TGTGCCAGCAGCGTCCGAGCGGGGGGCGCGGGGGAGACCCAGTACTTC. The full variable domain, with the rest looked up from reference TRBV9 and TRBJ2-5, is DSGVTQTPKHLITATGQRVTLRCSPRSGDLSVYWYQQSLDQGLQFLIQYYNGEERAKGNILERFSAQQFPDLHSELNLSSLELGDSALYFCASSVRAGGAGETQYFGPGTRLLVL.

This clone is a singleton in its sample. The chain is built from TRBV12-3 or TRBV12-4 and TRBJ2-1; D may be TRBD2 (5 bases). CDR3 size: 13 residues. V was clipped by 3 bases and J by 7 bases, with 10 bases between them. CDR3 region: CASSLLTMNEQFF. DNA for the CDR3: TGTGCCAGCAGTTTGTTGACTATGAATGAGCAGTTCTTC.

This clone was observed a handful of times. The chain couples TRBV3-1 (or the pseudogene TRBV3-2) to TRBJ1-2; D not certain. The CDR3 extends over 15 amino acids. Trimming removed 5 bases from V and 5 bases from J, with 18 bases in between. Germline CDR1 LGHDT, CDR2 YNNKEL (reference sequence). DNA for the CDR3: TGTGCCAGCAGCTTTTCGGGGATGTTATGGTATGGCTACACCTTC. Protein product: CASSFSGMLWYGYTF.

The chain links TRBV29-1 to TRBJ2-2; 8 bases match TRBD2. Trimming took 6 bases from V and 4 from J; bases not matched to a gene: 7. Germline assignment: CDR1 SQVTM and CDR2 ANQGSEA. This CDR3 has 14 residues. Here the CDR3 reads CSVKAGAVTGELFF. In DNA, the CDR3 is TGCAGCGTAAAAGCGGGGGCCGTCACCGGGGAGCTGTTTTTT.

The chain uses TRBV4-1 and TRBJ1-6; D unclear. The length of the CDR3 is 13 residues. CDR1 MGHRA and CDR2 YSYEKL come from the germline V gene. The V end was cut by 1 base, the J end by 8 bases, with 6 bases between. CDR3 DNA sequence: TGCGCCAGCAGCCAAGTTTCGGATTCACCCCTCCACTTT. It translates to CASSQVSDSPLHF.

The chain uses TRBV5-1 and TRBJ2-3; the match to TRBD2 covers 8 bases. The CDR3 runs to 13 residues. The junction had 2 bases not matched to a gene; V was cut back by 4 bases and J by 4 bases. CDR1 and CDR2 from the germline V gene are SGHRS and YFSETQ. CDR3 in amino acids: CASSHGGADTQYF. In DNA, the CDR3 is TGCGCCAGCAGCCACGGGGGGGCAGATACGCAGTATTTT.

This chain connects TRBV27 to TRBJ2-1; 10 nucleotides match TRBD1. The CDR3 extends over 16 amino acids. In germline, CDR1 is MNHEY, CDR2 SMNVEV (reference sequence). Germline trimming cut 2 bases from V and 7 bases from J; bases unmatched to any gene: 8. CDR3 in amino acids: CASSLETGGIRNEQFF. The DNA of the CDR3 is TGTGCCAGCAGTTTAGAGACAGGGGGCATTAGGAATGAGCAGTTCTTC.

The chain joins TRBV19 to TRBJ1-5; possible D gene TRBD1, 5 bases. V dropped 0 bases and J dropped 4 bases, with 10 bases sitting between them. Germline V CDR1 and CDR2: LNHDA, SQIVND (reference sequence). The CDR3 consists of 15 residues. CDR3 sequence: CASSIDLGENQPQHF. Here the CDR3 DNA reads TGTGCCAGTAGTATAGATCTAGGGGAAAATCAGCCCCAGCATTTT. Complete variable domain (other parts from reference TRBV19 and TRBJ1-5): DGGITQSPKYLFRKEGQNVTLSCEQNLNHDAMYWYRQDPGQGLRLIYYSQIVNDFQKGDIAEGYSVSREKKESFPLTVTSAQKNPTAFYLCASSIDLGENQPQHFGDGTRLSIL.

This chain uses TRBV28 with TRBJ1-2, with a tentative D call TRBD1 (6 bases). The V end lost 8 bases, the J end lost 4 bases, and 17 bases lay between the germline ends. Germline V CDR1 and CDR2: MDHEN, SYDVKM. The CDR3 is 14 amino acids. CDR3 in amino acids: CASGFGGAVYGYTF. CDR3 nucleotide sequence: TGTGCCAGCGGATTTGGGGGCGCGGTCTATGGCTACACCTTC.

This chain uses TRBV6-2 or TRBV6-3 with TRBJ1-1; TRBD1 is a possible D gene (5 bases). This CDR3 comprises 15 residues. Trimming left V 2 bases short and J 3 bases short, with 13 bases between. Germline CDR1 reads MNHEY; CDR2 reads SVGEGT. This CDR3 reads CASSYGLGRDTEAFF. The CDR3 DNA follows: TGTGCCAGCAGTTACGGTTTGGGGCGAGACACTGAAGCTTTCTTT.

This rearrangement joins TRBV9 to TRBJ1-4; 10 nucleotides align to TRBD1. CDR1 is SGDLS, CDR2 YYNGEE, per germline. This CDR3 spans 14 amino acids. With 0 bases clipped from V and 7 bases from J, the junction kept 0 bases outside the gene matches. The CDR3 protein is CASSVGTGGEKLFF. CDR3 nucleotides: TGTGCCAGCAGCGTAGGGACAGGGGGTGAAAAACTGTTTTTT.

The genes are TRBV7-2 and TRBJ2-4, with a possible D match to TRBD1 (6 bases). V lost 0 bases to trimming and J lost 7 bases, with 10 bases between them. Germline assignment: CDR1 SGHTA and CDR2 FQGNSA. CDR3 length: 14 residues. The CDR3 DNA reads TGTGCCAGCAGCTTAGCGGTTCAGGGGAACATTCAGTACTTC. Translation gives CASSLAVQGNIQYF.

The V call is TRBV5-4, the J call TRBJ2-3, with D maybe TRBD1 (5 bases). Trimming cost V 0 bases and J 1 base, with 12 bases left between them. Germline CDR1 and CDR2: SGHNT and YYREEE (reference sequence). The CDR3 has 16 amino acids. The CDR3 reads CASSLAGQGRTDTQYF. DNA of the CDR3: TGTGCCAGCAGCTTGGCCGGTCAGGGTCGCACAGATACGCAGTATTTT.

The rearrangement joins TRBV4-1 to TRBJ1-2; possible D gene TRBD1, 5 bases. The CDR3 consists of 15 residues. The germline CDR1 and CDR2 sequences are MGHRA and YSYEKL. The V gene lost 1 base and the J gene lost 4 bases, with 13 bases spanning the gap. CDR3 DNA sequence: TGCGCCAGCAGCCAAGCCGCTGGGCAGGGCTATGGCTACACCTTC. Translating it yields CASSQAAGQGYGYTF.